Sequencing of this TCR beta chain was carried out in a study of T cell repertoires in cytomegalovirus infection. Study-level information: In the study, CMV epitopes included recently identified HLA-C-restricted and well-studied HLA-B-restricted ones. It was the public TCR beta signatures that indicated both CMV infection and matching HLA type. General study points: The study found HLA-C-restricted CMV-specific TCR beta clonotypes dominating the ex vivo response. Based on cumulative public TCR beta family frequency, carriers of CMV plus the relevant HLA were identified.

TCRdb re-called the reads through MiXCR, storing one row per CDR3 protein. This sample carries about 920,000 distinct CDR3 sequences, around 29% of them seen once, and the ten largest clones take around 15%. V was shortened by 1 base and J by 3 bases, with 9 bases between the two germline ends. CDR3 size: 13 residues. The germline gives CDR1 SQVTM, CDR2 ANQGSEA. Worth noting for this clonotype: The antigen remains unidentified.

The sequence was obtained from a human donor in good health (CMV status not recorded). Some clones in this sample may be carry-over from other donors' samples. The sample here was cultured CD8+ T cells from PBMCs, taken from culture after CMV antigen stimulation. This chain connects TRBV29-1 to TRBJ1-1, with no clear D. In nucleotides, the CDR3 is TGCAGCGTTGAAGGTGGGGTAGACACTGAAGCTTTCTTT. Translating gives CSVEGGVDTEAFF.